These 8 T cell receptor beta chains originate from one sample sequenced in a study of cytomegalovirus exposure and HLA in healthy donors. The study ran its PCR with 60 Vbeta and 13 Jbeta primers. Clones were read by immunoSEQ multiplex PCR, and TCRdb kept only the in-frame ones, dropping some. In the table there are roughly 130,000 clones, around 8.5% of which are singletons. Sequencing input: PBMCs. Receptors originate from a man between 35 and 55 years old in good health and CMV-seronegative.

The table lists this clone with a few counts. CDR3 DNA sequence: TGTGCCAGCAGTGGGGCCAGGGGGCGAGGCGTTTTCTCCGCTGAAGCTTTCTTT. Amino acids: CASSGARGRGVFSAEAFF. V usage is TRBV6-1 and J usage is TRBJ1-1, with 8 bases identical to TRBD1. Trimming cost V 4 bases and J 6 bases; bases outside gene matches: 19. The CDR3 has 18 amino acids. The germline V gene has CDR1 MNHNS and CDR2 SASEGT.

This clone was seen more than once but under ten times. This sequence joins TRBV2 and TRBJ1-1, with D maybe TRBD1 (5 bases). V was trimmed by 6 bases and J by 1 base, leaving 6 bases between them. In germline, CDR1 is SNHLY, CDR2 FYNNEI. The CDR3 totals 12 residues. CDR3 coding DNA: TGTGCCAGCAGAGACAGGAACACTGAAGCTTTCTTT. This sequence encodes CASRDRNTEAFF.

This clone has just a few counts. The chain carries TRBV28 and TRBJ2-3; unclear D gene. The CDR3 spans 14 residues. Germline V gives CDR1 MDHEN, CDR2 SYDVKM. V dropped 3 bases and J dropped 6 bases, with 13 bases sitting between them. CDR3 coding DNA: TGTGCCAGCAGTTTTTCCGCGGCGAGGGATACGCAGTATTTT. It codes for CASSFSAARDTQYF.

This clone turned up a few times. This chain joins TRBV6-5 and TRBJ2-3; D may be TRBD1 (6 bases). The V end was cut by 6 bases, the J end by 3 bases, with 10 bases between. CDR1 and CDR2 from the germline V gene are MNHEY and SVGAGI. The CDR3 extends over 13 amino acids. The CDR3 nucleotides are TGTGCCAGCAGCCGCAGGGGAACAGATACGCAGTATTTT. Amino acids: CASSRRGTDTQYF.

This clone appeared a few times. The chain links TRBV5-1 to TRBJ2-5; D is undetermined. V lost 3 bases and J 7 bases, leaving 19 bases between the germline ends. This CDR3 spans 15 amino acids. Germline V lookup: CDR1 SGHRS, CDR2 YFSETQ. The CDR3: CASSSGSLGLATQYF. In nucleotides, the CDR3 is TGCGCCAGCAGCTCCGGCAGCCTAGGTCTTGCGACCCAGTACTTC.

A remark on this clone: Mismatch with germline at one junction end may stem from a read error. This chain links TRBV5-6 with TRBJ1-3; perhaps TRBD1 as D (5 bases). The CDR3 is made up of 18 amino acids. Germline-derived CDR1 and CDR2 are SGHDT and YYEEEE. This chain's CDR3 is CASSLGWGRVNSGNTIYF. The CDR3, as DNA: TGTGCTAGCAGCCTCGGGTGGGGCAGGGTCAACTCTGGAAACACCATATATTTT. Full variable domain (missing parts from reference TRBV5-6 and TRBJ1-3): DAGVTQSPTHLIKTRGQQVTLRCSPKSGHDTVSWYQQALGQGPQFIFQYYEEEERQRGNFPDRFSGHQFPNYSSELNVNALLLGDSALYLCASSLGWGRVNSGNTIYFGEGSWLTVV.

A few counts support this clone. The gene calls are TRBV4-1 and TRBJ1-6; possibly TRBD1 for D (5 bases). There are 19 residues in the CDR3. Germline assignment: CDR1 MGHRA and CDR2 YSYEKL. The V and J ends lost 2 bases and 0 bases respectively, with 17 bases between them. Written as DNA, the CDR3 is TGCGCCAGCAGCCAATATCAGACAGTATCGAACTCCTATAATTCACCCCTCCACTTT. Amino acid sequence: CASSQYQTVSNSYNSPLHF.

This clone has a handful of counts. V and J are TRBV4-2 and TRBJ2-3, with D tentatively TRBD1 (5 bases). The germline V and J ends were trimmed by 0 bases and 2 bases, with 12 bases remaining between them. CDR1 and CDR2 (germline): LGHNA, YNFKEQ. This CDR3 spans 16 amino acids. In nucleotides, the CDR3 is TGTGCCAGCAGCCAAGATAGTGCCAGGGCCACAGATACGCAGTATTTT. Amino acids: CASSQDSARATDTQYF.